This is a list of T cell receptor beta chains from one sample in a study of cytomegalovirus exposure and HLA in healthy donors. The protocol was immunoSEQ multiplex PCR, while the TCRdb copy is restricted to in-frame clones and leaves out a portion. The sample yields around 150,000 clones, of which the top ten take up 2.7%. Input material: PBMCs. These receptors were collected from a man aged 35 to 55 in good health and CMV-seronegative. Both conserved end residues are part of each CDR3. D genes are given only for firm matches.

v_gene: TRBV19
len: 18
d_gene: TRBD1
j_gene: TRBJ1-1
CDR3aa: CASSIRPWAGQGNTEAFF
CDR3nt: TGTGCCAGTAGTATCCGACCCTGGGCGGGACAGGGGAACACTGAAGCTTTCTTT

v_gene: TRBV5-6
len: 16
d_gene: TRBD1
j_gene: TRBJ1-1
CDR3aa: CASSSWTGLMNTEAFF
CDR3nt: TGTGCCAGCAGCTCCTGGACAGGGTTGATGAACACTGAAGCTTTCTTT

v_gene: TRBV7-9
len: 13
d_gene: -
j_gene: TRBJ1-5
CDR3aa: CASSFIENQPQHF
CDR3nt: TGTGCCAGCAGCTTTATCGAGAATCAGCCCCAGCATTTT

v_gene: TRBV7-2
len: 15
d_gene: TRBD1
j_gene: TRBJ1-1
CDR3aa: CASSRSGDRATEAFF
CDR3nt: TGTGCCAGCAGCCGGTCTGGGGACAGGGCGACTGAAGCTTTCTTT

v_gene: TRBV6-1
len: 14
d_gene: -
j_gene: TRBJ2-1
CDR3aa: CASSQTSYPIEQFF
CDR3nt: TGTGCCAGCAGTCAGACTTCTTACCCAATTGAGCAGTTCTTC

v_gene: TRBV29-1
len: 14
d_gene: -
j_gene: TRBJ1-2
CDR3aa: CSVEDRRQLYGYTF
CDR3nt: TGCAGCGTTGAGGACAGACGACAACTCTATGGCTACACCTTC

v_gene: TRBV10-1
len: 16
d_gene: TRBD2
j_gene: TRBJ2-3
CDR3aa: CASTGTSGTRTDTQYF
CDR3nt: TGCGCCAGCACCGGGACTAGCGGGACCCGCACAGATACGCAGTATTTT

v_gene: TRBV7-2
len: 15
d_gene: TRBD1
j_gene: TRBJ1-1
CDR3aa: CASRLTGGGNTEAFF
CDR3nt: TGTGCCAGCCGACTTACAGGGGGGGGGAACACTGAAGCTTTCTTT

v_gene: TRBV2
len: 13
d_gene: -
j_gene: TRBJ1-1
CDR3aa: CASNIRGNTEAFF
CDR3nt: TGTGCCAGCAACATAAGGGGAAACACTGAAGCTTTCTTT

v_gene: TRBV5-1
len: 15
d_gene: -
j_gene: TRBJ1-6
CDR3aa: CASSKETAANSPLHF
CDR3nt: TGCGCATCATCAAAAGAGACAGCCGCAAATTCACCCCTCCACTTT

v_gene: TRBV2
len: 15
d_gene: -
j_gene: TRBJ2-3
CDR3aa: CASSEERTSTDTQYF
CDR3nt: TGTGCCAGCAGTGAAGAGAGGACTAGCACAGATACGCAGTATTTT

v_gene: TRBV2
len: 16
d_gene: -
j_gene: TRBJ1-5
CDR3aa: CASSEAGGLSNQPQHF
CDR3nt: TGTGCCAGCAGTGAAGCCGGGGGACTAAGCAATCAGCCCCAGCATTTT

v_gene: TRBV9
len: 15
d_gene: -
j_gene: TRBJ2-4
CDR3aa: CASSVAAGIGNIQYF
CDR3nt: TGTGCCAGCAGCGTAGCGGCAGGGATTGGAAACATTCAGTACTTC

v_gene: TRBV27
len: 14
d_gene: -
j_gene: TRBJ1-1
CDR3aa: CASSFEGLNTEAFF
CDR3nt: TGTGCCAGCAGTTTCGAGGGCCTGAACACTGAAGCTTTCTTT

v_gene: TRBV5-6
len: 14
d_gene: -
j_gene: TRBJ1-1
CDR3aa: CASSLGQANTEAFF
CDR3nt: TGTGCCAGCAGCTTGGGTCAGGCGAACACTGAAGCTTTCTTT

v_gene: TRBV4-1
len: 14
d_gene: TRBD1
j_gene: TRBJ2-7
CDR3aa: CASSQGGTDYEQYF
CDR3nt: TGCGCCAGCAGCCAAGGAGGGACAGACTACGAGCAGTACTTC

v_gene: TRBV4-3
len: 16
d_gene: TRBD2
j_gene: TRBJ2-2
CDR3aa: CASSQGGGRDTGELFF
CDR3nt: TGCGCCAGCAGCCAAGGGGGGGGTAGGGACACCGGGGAGCTGTTTTTT

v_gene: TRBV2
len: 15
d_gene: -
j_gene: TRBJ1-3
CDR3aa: CASKFLGEGGNTIYF
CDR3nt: TGTGCCAGCAAATTTTTAGGGGAGGGAGGAAACACCATATATTTT

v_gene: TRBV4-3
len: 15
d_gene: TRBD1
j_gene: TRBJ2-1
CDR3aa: CASSLYRGAYNEQFF
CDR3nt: TGCGCCAGCAGCCTGTACAGGGGTGCCTACAATGAGCAGTTCTTC

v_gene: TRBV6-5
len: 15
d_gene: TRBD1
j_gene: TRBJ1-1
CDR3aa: CASSGRQGPNTEAFF
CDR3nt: TGTGCCAGCAGTGGTCGACAGGGCCCGAACACTGAAGCTTTCTTT

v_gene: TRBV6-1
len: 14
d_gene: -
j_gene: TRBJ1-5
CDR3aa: CASSGTAFDQPQHF
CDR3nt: TGTGCCAGCAGCGGGACTGCCTTCGATCAGCCCCAGCATTTT

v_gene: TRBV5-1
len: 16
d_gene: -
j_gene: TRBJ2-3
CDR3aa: CASSLGTFGGTDTQYF
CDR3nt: TGCGCCAGCAGCCTCGGGACTTTTGGGGGCACAGATACGCAGTATTTT

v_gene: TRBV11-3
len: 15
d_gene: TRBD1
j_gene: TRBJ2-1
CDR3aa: CASGAGQGVGNEQFF
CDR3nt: TGTGCCAGCGGCGCGGGACAGGGAGTGGGCAATGAGCAGTTCTTC

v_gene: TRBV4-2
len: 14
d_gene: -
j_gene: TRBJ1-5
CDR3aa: CASSPTGDNQPQHF
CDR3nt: TGTGCCAGCAGCCCCACCGGGGACAATCAGCCCCAGCATTTT

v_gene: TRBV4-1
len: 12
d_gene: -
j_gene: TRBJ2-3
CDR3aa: CASAGSTDTQYF
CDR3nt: TGCGCCAGCGCAGGAAGCACAGATACGCAGTATTTT

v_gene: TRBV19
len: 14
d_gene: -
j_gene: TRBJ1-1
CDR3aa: CASSIRRENTEAFF
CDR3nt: TGTGCCAGTAGTATCCGGCGGGAGAACACTGAAGCTTTCTTT

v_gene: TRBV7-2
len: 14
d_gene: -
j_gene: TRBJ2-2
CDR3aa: CASSLTGRAGELFF
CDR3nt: TGTGCCAGCAGCCTAACAGGGCGTGCCGGGGAGCTGTTTTTT

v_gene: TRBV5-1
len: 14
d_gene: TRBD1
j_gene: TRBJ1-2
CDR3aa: CASSLTGDNYGYTF
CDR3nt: TGCGCCAGCAGCCTAACAGGGGATAACTATGGCTACACCTTC

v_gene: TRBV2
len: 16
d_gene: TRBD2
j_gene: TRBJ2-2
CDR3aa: CASSEGSGTNTGELFF
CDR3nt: TGTGCCAGCAGTGAAGGTAGCGGGACGAACACCGGGGAGCTGTTTTTT

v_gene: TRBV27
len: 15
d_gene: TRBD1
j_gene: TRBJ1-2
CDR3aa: CASSLRQGSTLFYTF
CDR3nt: TGTGCCAGCAGTTTGAGACAGGGAAGCACTCTGTTCTACACCTTC

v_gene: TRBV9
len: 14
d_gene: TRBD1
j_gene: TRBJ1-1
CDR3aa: CASSPGTGNTEAFF
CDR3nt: TGTGCCAGCAGCCCCGGGACAGGGAACACTGAAGCTTTCTTT

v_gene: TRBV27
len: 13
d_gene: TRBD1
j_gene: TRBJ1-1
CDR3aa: CASSSDRAREAFF
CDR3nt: TGTGCCAGCAGTTCGGACAGGGCCCGTGAAGCTTTCTTT

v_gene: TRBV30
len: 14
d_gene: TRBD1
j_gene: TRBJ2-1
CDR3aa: CAWGTGPFYNEQFF
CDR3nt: TGTGCTTGGGGGACAGGGCCCTTCTACAATGAGCAGTTCTTC

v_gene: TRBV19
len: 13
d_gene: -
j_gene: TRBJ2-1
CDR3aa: CAIRTGGHNEQFF
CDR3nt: TGTGCCATTAGGACTGGCGGGCACAATGAGCAGTTCTTC

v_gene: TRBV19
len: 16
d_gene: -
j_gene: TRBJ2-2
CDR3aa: CASSIGTGTNTGELFF
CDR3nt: TGTGCCAGTAGTATAGGAACAGGGACGAACACCGGGGAGCTGTTTTTT

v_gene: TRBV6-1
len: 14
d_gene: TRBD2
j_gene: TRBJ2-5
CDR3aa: CASSPPGGYKTQYF
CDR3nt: TGTGCCAGCAGTCCCCCGGGGGGGTACAAGACCCAGTACTTC

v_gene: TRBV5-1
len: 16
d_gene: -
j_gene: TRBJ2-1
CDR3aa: CASSLGEPGYYNEQFF
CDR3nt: TGCGCCAGCAGCCTGGGGGAGCCAGGTTACTACAATGAGCAGTTCTTC

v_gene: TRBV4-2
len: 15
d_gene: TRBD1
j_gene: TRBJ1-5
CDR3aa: CASNLGQDSNQPQHF
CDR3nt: TGTGCCAGCAACCTGGGACAGGATAGCAATCAGCCCCAGCATTTT

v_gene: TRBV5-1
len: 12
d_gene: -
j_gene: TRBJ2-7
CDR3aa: CASSPGSYEQYF
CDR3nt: TGCGCCAGCAGCCCAGGTTCCTACGAGCAGTACTTC

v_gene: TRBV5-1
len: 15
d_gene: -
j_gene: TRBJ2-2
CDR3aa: CASSAKQGYTGELFF
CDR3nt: TGCGCCAGCAGCGCTAAACAGGGATACACCGGGGAGCTGTTTTTT

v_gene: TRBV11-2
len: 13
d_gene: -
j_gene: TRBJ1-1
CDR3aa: CASSSSMNTEAFF
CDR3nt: TGTGCCAGCAGTTCCTCTATGAACACTGAAGCTTTCTTT

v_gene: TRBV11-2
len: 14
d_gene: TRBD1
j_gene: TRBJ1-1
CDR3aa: CASSVTGENTEAFF
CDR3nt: TGTGCCAGCAGCGTGACAGGGGAGAACACTGAAGCTTTCTTT

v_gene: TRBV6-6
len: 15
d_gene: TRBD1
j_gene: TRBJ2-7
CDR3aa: CASSPTGFGPYEQYF
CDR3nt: TGTGCCAGCAGTCCGACAGGGTTTGGGCCCTACGAGCAGTACTTC

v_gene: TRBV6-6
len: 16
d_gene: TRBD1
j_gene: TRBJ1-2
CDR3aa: CASSTDRGRKARGYTF
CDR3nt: TGTGCCAGCAGCACTGACAGGGGGCGCAAGGCCCGCGGCTACACCTTC

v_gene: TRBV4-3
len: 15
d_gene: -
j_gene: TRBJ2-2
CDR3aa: CASSQEALYTGELFF
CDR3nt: TGCGCCAGCAGCCAAGAGGCCCTGTACACCGGGGAGCTGTTTTTT

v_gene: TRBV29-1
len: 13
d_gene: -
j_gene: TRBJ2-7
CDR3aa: CSAQGKGSYEQYF
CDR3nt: TGCAGCGCTCAGGGTAAGGGGTCCTACGAGCAGTACTTC

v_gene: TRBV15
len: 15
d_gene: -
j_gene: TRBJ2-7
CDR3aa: CATSRGRDSPGEQYF
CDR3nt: TGTGCCACCAGCAGAGGTAGGGACTCCCCGGGCGAGCAGTACTTC

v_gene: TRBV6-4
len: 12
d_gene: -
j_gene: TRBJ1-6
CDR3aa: CASTRWASPLHF
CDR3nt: TGTGCCAGCACCCGATGGGCATCACCCCTCCACTTT

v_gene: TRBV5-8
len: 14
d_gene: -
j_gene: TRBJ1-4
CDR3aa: CASSSDRSPEKLFF
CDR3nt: TGTGCCAGCAGCTCTGACAGGTCCCCCGAAAAACTGTTTTTT

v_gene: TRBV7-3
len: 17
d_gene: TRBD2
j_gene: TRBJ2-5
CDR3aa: CASSLTAGASGVHEQYF
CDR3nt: TGTGCCAGCAGCTTAACGGCAGGGGCTAGCGGGGTTCATGAGCAGTACTTC

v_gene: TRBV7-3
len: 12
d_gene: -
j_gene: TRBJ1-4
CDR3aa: CASSTNGEKLFF
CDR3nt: TGTGCCAGCAGCACTAATGGTGAAAAACTGTTTTTT

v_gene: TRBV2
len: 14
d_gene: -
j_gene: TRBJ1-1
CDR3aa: CASLRQLLNTEAFF
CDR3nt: TGTGCCAGCCTTCGACAGCTCTTGAACACTGAAGCTTTCTTT

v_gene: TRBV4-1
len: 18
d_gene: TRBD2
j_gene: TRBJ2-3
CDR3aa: CASSQVMVAGPQRDTQYF
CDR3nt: TGCGCCAGCAGCCAAGTCATGGTAGCGGGCCCCCAGAGGGATACGCAGTATTTT

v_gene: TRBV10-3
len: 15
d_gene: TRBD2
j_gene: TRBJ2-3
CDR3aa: CAISELISGTDTQYF
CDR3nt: TGTGCCATCAGTGAGCTGATTAGCGGGACAGATACGCAGTATTTT